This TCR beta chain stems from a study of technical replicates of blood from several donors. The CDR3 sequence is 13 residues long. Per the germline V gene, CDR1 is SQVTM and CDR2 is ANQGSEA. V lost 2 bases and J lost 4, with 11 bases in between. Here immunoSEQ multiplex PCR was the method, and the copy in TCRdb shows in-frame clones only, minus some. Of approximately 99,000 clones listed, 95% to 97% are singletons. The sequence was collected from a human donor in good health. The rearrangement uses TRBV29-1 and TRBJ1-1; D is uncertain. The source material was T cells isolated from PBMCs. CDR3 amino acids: CSVEKNTVTEAFF. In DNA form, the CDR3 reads TGCAGCGTTGAAAAAAACACAGTCACTGAAGCTTTCTTT.